This T cell receptor (beta chain) was identified during a study of neurological immune-mediated disorders. Unsorted libraries were prepared from 2 million PBMCs that had been stored at -80 C. Study-level points and caveats: TCR-beta repertoires seemed private in all groups, with no expanded CDR3 amino acid sequences shared.

This clonotype occurred many times. Its antigen is undetermined. The CDR3 is 12 residues long. V gave up 7 bases and J gave up 2 bases, with 9 bases separating them. Looked up from germline, CDR1 is MNHEY and CDR2 is SMNVEV (reference sequence). It was by 5'RACE with 10-nucleotide random UMIs that the cDNA was made. MiXCR was run by TCRdb on the 5' RACE reads, yielding one entry per CDR3 protein. The sample includes approximately 70,000 distinct CDR3 sequences, approximately 4.1% of them seen just once. This sequence was found in a man aged 25 to 45 with multiple sclerosis. The chain is built from TRBV27 and TRBJ2-7, with D hard to call. Source material: PBMCs. For the CDR3, the DNA is TGTGCCAGCAAGGGTGTTGCCTACGAGCAGTACTTC. The encoded protein is CASKGVAYEQYF.